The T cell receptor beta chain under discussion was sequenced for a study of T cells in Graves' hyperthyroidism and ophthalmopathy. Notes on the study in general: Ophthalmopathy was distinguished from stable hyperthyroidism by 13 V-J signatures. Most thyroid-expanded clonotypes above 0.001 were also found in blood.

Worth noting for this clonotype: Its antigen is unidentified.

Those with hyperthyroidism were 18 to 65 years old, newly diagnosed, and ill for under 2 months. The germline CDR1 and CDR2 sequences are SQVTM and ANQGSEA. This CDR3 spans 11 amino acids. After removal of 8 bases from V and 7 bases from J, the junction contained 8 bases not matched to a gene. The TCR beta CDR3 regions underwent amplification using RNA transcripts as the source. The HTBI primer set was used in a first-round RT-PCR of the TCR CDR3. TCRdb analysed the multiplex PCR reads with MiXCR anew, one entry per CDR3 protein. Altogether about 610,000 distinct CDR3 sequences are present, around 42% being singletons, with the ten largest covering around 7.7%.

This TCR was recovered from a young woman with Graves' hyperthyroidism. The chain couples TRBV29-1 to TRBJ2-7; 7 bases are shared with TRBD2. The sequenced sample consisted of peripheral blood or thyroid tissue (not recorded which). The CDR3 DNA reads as TGCAGCTTAGTAGCGGGTGGGGAGCAGTACTTC. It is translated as CSLVAGGEQYF.